This TCR beta chain stems from a study of cytomegalovirus exposure and HLA in healthy donors. PCR employed 60 Vbeta and 13 Jbeta primers. TCRdb's table, derived via immunoSEQ multiplex PCR, lists solely in-frame clones and lacks some. Found here are about 77,000 clones, around 78% of them singletons; the top ten hold around 3%. The CDR3 spans 15 residues. V gave up 1 base and J gave up 4 bases, with 13 bases separating them. CDR1 is LGHNA and CDR2 is YSLEER in the germline V gene. This sequence originates from a man aged 40-49 years in good health and CMV-seronegative. Sequenced: PBMCs. V gene TRBV4-3 combines with J gene TRBJ2-5; D ambiguous. DNA of the CDR3: TGCGCCAGCAGCCAAGGCGGCCAGACGATAGAGACCCAGTACTTC. Translation: CASSQGGQTIETQYF.